This record covers a single T cell receptor (beta chain). Looked up from germline, CDR1 is SGHTA and CDR2 is FQGNSA. The CDR3 runs to 17 residues. The V and J ends lost 5 bases and 4 bases respectively, with 21 bases between them. This sample is part of a study of T cell changes during pregnancy in multiple sclerosis. Clones were sequenced by immunoSEQ multiplex PCR, and TCRdb holds only the in-frame ones, with some missing. This table holds fewer than 40,000 clones, 75% to 95% found once. This sample comprised CD4+ T cells from peripheral blood mononuclear cells, obtained in the second trimester of pregnancy. The J gene is TRBJ2-1, the V gene TRBV7-2; D possibly corresponds to TRBD2 (5 bases). The TCR comes from a female donor in good health, enrolled as a control in a pregnancy study. CDR3 in DNA: TGTGCCAGCAGCCCTTTGCCCGGGTATCCGGGATACAATGAGCAGTTCTTC. Amino acids: CASSPLPGYPGYNEQFF.